This T cell receptor (beta chain) was sequenced for a study of blood T cell repertoires in COVID-19. Study information: Specimens from acute and convalescent COVID-19 originated in the United States, Italy and Spain. The cDNA or gDNA used as material had been derived from T cells, B-cell-depleted T cells, or PBMCs.

The Seattle patients joined while their infection was active and were tracked longitudinally afterward. Germline V gene sequence: CDR1 MRHNA, CDR2 SNTAGT. The CDR3 consists of 14 residues. Trimming took 6 bases from V and 4 from J; bases not matched to a gene: 7. Original analysis: Nucleated cell number was recorded as an estimate derived from reference gene primer amplification. Using immunoSEQ multiplex PCR, the repertoire was profiled, and TCRdb retains in-frame clones only, with some absent. The V and J calls and clone size were taken over from that table, and D and trimming were inferred from the DNA. The data contain 150,000 to 200,000 clones, roughly 90% of them seen just once; the ten biggest clones take up about 4.6%.

V is TRBV6-4 and J is TRBJ1-1, with TRBD1 matching over 8 bases. The clonotype was recovered from a man aged 30 to 39 with COVID-19, enrolled during active disease. Sequencing was carried out using peripheral blood. CDR3 in amino acids: CASRATGAGTEAFF. In nucleotides, the CDR3 is TGTGCCAGCAGGGCGACAGGGGCGGGCACTGAAGCTTTCTTT.